These T cell receptor beta chains were read from a single sample in a study of CD8 T cells in ankylosing spondylitis. TCRdb re-called the 5' RACE reads with MiXCR, one entry per CDR3 protein. The sample includes tens of thousands of distinct CDR3 sequences, 9% to 12% seen only once; the top ten take more than 15%. What was sequenced was blood, either unsorted or a sorted T cell fraction (not recorded which). The receptors come from a male donor with ankylosing spondylitis or in good health (not recorded which). Both conserved end residues are part of each CDR3. The D gene is left open where the match is weak. The listing skips clone size in some rows; elsewhere it reads once, few, many or a size class.

clone_size,d_call,j_call,v_call,cdr3_nt,cdr3_aa
many,TRBD2,TRBJ2-1,TRBV5-1,TGCGCCAGCAGCTTGAGCGGGAGAGACACCAATGAGCAGTTCTTC,CASSLSGRDTNEQFF
many,NA,TRBJ2-6,TRBV27,TGTGCCAGCAGCCTATACCCAACACGTGACTCTGGGGCCAACGTCCTGACTTTC,CASSLYPTRDSGANVLTF
many,TRBD1,TRBJ1-1,TRBV5-1,TGCGCCAGCAGCTTGCAAGGGGGCAACACTGAAGCTTTCTTT,CASSLQGGNTEAFF
NA,NA,TRBJ2-7,TRBV13,TGTGCCAGCAGCTTCCGGTCCTACGAGCAGTACTTC,CASSFRSYEQYF
NA,TRBD1,TRBJ1-1,TRBV5-6,TGTGCCAGCAGCCCCAACACAGGGGTAGGAGGGACTGAAGCTTTCTTT,CASSPNTGVGGTEAFF
NA,TRBD1,TRBJ1-2,TRBV20-1,TGCAGTGCTAGAGCTAAGGGACAGGGAAACTATGGCTACACCTTC,CSARAKGQGNYGYTF
NA,TRBD2,TRBJ2-3,TRBV27,TGTGCCAGCCGCAGAGCGGGAGGGAGGGCAGATACGCAGTATTTT,CASRRAGGRADTQYF
many,NA,TRBJ2-1,TRBV9,TGTGCCAGCAGCCCTCTAGGGGAGCTGGATGAGCAGTTCTTC,CASSPLGELDEQFF
few,NA,TRBJ2-2,TRBV7-9,TGTGCCAGCAGCTTAGCAACAGGGAACACCGGGGAGCTGTTTTTT,CASSLATGNTGELFF
many,NA,TRBJ2-3,TRBV30,TGTGCCTGGAGCGGGACTCCAGGCACGCAGTATTTT,CAWSGTPGTQYF
many,TRBD2,TRBJ2-1,TRBV24-1,TGTGCCACCAGTGATCACTTGTATGGGACTAGCGGGACTGGGAATGAGCAGTTCTTC,CATSDHLYGTSGTGNEQFF
many,NA,TRBJ2-6,TRBV29-1,TGCAGCGTTGAAGATTACGGATCTGGGGCCAACGTCCTGACTTTC,CSVEDYGSGANVLTF
many,NA,TRBJ2-7,TRBV7-2,TGTGCCAGCAGCCCTAGGGGGTTGGGTGGGGGCGAGCAGTACTTC,CASSPRGLGGGEQYF
few,NA,TRBJ2-1,TRBV7-2,TGTGCCAGCAGCATCGCAGGGAGCTCCTACAATGAGCAGTTCTTC,CASSIAGSSYNEQFF
many,TRBD1,TRBJ2-1,TRBV4-2,TGTGCCAGCAGCCAAGGTACAGGGGCGGATGAGCAGTTCTTC,CASSQGTGADEQFF
many,NA,TRBJ2-7,TRBV6-5,TGTGCCAGCAGTTACCTTTGGGACGGCAACTACGAGCAGTACTTC,CASSYLWDGNYEQYF
many,NA,TRBJ1-1,TRBV29-1,TGCAGCGTTGAAACCATCGGGCCTGAAGCTTTCTTT,CSVETIGPEAFF
many,TRBD1,TRBJ2-7,TRBV6-1,TGTGCCAGCAGCGCCGGGACAGGGGGCTACGAGCAGTACTTC,CASSAGTGGYEQYF
NA,NA,TRBJ2-3,TRBV12-3/TRBV12-4,TGTGCCAGCAGTTTAGCTAGCACTTACACAGATACGCAGTATTTT,CASSLASTYTDTQYF
many,NA,TRBJ1-1,TRBV20-1,TGCAGTGCTAGAGATCTTGGGGGGCCAACTGAAGCTTTCTTT,CSARDLGGPTEAFF
many,TRBD2,TRBJ2-7,TRBV27,TGTGCCAGCAGCCTCGCAGCTAGCGGATTCTACGAGCAGTACTTC,CASSLAASGFYEQYF
many,TRBD1,TRBJ2-7,TRBV6-1,TGTGCCAGCCGCCAGGACAGGGATTACGAGCAGTACTTC,CASRQDRDYEQYF
many,TRBD2,TRBJ2-7,TRBV20-1,TGCAGTGCTAGCCCCACTAGCGGACCCTACGAGCAGTACTTC,CSASPTSGPYEQYF
many,TRBD2,TRBJ2-4,TRBV10-3,TGTGCCATCAGTGGCGGGGGGTTAGCCAAAAACATTCAGTACTTC,CAISGGGLAKNIQYF
NA,NA,TRBJ2-3,TRBV3-1,TGTGCCAGCAGCCAGGAAGGGCCGAATACGCAGTATTTT,CASSQEGPNTQYF
many,TRBD1,TRBJ1-1,TRBV14,TGTGCCAGCAGCCAAGATGGGGACAGGGGAGCTTTCTTT,CASSQDGDRGAFF
many,NA,TRBJ2-1,TRBV5-1,TGCGCCAGCAGCTTGGGGGACGAATACAATGAGCAGTTCTTC,CASSLGDEYNEQFF
many,NA,TRBJ2-1,TRBV19,TGTGCCAGTTACTACTCCAATGAGCAGTTCTTC,CASYYSNEQFF
many,NA,TRBJ2-7,TRBV3-1,TGTGCCAGCTCCCGGGGTACCTACGAGCAGTACTTC,CASSRGTYEQYF
many,NA,TRBJ2-2,TRBV7-2,TGTGCCAGCAGCTACCTCATTTCTTCCGGGGAGCTGTTTTTT,CASSYLISSGELFF
many,TRBD1,TRBJ1-2,TRBV4-1,TGCGCCAGCAGCCAGGTGGGACAGGCTGCGTTTGGCTACACCTTC,CASSQVGQAAFGYTF
NA,NA,TRBJ2-5,TRBV24-1,TGTGCCACCAGTGATTTGCGGTCGGAGAGGGGCCAAGAGACCCAGTACTTC,CATSDLRSERGQETQYF
many,TRBD1,TRBJ1-2,TRBV6-6,TGTGCCAGCAGTTACTCTAGGGGACAGGGGAACACCTTC,CASSYSRGQGNTF
few,NA,TRBJ1-1,TRBV6-1,TGTGCCACCCCGGAAAACATGAACACTGAAGCTTTCTTT,CATPENMNTEAFF
many,TRBD2,TRBJ2-7,TRBV3-1,TGTGCCAGCAGCCCATGGACTAGCGGGAGTCAATACGAGCAGTACTTC,CASSPWTSGSQYEQYF
NA,TRBD1,TRBJ1-1,TRBV5-4,TGTGCCAGCAGCGCCGGGACAGTTGGTGAAGCTTTCTTT,CASSAGTVGEAFF
many,NA,TRBJ1-5,TRBV20-1,TGCAGTGCTAGAGATAAGGCGGCAGGGGCCGACAATCAGCCCCAGCATTTT,CSARDKAAGADNQPQHF
many,NA,TRBJ1-2,TRBV7-2,TGTGCCAGCAGCAAAGACAGCCCCCCGGCGAAGGGCTACACCTTC,CASSKDSPPAKGYTF
few,NA,TRBJ2-3,TRBV2,TGTGCCAGCAGTGCTTTCGAGATAGATAGCACAGATACGCAGTATTTT,CASSAFEIDSTDTQYF
many,NA,TRBJ2-3,TRBV12-3/TRBV12-4,TGTGCCAGCAGAAAGACTAGGGAAAACACAGATACGCAGTATTTT,CASRKTRENTDTQYF
many,NA,TRBJ2-1,TRBV5-4,TGTGCCAGCAGCTTGGAAGGGCCTATGGGTCGTGAGCAGTTCTTC,CASSLEGPMGREQFF
many,NA,TRBJ1-3,TRBV20-1,TGCAGTGCTAGCCCAGGGGCTGTGGGCACCATATATTTT,CSASPGAVGTIYF